The 13 T cell receptor beta chains below were found in one sample sequenced in a study of T cell changes during pregnancy in multiple sclerosis. The method was immunoSEQ multiplex PCR; TCRdb's version includes in-frame clones alone and lacks a portion of them. The data contain about 64,000 clones, approximately 91% of them seen just once; the ten biggest clones take up 1% to 1.5%. Sequenced material: peripheral blood, taken in the second trimester of pregnancy. All receptors derive from a female donor with multiple sclerosis, enrolled in a pregnancy study.

The V and J genes are TRBV7-2 and TRBJ2-7; 12 bases agree with TRBD1. The V gene's germline CDR1 is SGHTA and CDR2 FQGNSA. This CDR3 has 16 residues. With 6 bases clipped from V and 4 bases from J, the junction kept 10 bases outside the gene matches. The CDR3 sequence is CASRSRGGQGAYEQYF. CDR3 DNA sequence: TGTGCCAGCAGGTCCCGTGGGGGACAGGGGGCTTACGAGCAGTACTTC.

V gene TRBV7-9 combines with J gene TRBJ2-2; a weak D match, TRBD1 (5 bases). Trimming shortened V by 1 base and J by 0 bases, and 12 bases separated the two germline ends. Per the germline V gene, CDR1 is SEHNR and CDR2 is FQNEAQ (reference sequence). The CDR3 has 17 amino acids. The CDR3: CASSLGRTSSNTGELFF. The CDR3 DNA sequence: TGTGCCAGCAGCTTAGGCAGGACATCCTCGAACACCGGGGAGCTGTTTTTT.

This chain links TRBV5-1 with TRBJ2-7; possibly TRBD2 for D (7 bases). The CDR3 loop spans 15 amino acids. V was clipped by 0 bases and J by 4 bases, with 14 bases between them. Germline-derived CDR1 and CDR2 are SGHRS and YFSETQ. CDR3 DNA sequence: TGCGCCAGCAGCTTGGAAACGGGGGGCCTGTACGAGCAGTACTTC. It encodes CASSLETGGLYEQYF. Filled out from reference TRBV5-1 and TRBJ2-7, the complete variable domain reads KAGVTQTPRYLIKTRGQQVTLSCSPISGHRSVSWYQQTPGQGLQFLFEYFSETQRNKGNFPGRFSGRQFSNSRSEMNVSTLELGDSALYLCASSLETGGLYEQYFGPGTRLTVT.

The chain is built from TRBV5-1 and TRBJ1-4; 11 positions match TRBD1. The CDR3 spans 14 residues. The J segment lost 8 bases and the V segment lost 2 bases, leaving 2 bases of the junction unmatched. Germline assignment: CDR1 SGHRS and CDR2 YFSETQ. The CDR3 here is CASSLGTGGEKLFF. CDR3 bases: TGCGCCAGCAGCTTAGGGACAGGGGGGGAAAAACTGTTTTTT.

The chain is built from TRBV5-1 and TRBJ2-7, with 10 bases fitting TRBD1. The CDR3 is 15 residues long. Germline CDR1 is SGHRS and CDR2 is YFSETQ. The junction had 7 bases not matched to a gene; V was cut back by 3 bases and J by 4 bases. CDR3 in amino acids: CASSSVDRGRYEQYF. CDR3 nucleotide sequence: TGCGCCAGCAGCTCGGTCGACAGGGGGCGATACGAGCAGTACTTC.

The chain has TRBV7-9 and TRBJ1-4, with 9 bases aligning to TRBD1. Looked up from germline, CDR1 is SEHNR and CDR2 is FQNEAQ (reference sequence). V was clipped by 1 base and J by 11 bases; unmatched bases: 5. The CDR3 is 14 amino acids. As DNA, the CDR3 is TGTGCCAGCAGCTTAGTGGGACAGGGTGAGAAACTGTTTTTT. Its translation: CASSLVGQGEKLFF.

In its sample, this clone was seen once. As DNA, the CDR3 is TGTGCCAGCATCGGGGATACGCAGTATTTT. Amino acids: CASIGDTQYF. The rearrangement links TRBV28 to TRBJ2-3; D is unclear. V lost 7 bases to trimming and J lost 6 bases, with 5 bases between them. This CDR3 contains 10 residues. CDR1 and CDR2 (germline): MDHEN, SYDVKM.

The chain has TRBV28 and TRBJ1-5; D may be TRBD1 (5 bases). CDR1 MDHEN and CDR2 SYDVKM come from the germline V gene. V shed 1 base and J shed 7 bases, with 8 bases lying between them. The CDR3 is 13 residues long. The CDR3 DNA follows: TGTGCCAGCAGTTTATCCGGGGGGCAGCCCCAGCATTTT. Translation: CASSLSGGQPQHF.

The chain is built from TRBV5-6 and TRBJ2-2; 7 bases map to TRBD1. The V gene end was trimmed by 9 bases and the J gene end by 6 bases; junction bases not matched to a gene: 17. CDR3 length equals 16 residues. Germline CDR1 reads SGHDT; CDR2 reads YYEEEE. The CDR3 bases are TGTGCCACCAAAAAAGGTTATGGACAGGCCTCCGGGGAGCTGTTTTTT. This gives the protein CATKKGYGQASGELFF.

The chain is built from TRBV7-2 and TRBJ1-1; 7 nucleotides line up with TRBD1. With V trimmed by 3 bases and J by 4 bases, 8 bases remained unmatched. Per the germline V gene, CDR1 is SGHTA and CDR2 is FQGNSA. The CDR3 is made up of 15 amino acids. The CDR3 coding sequence is TGTGCCAGCAGCTTGGACAGGCCTCGAGGCACTGAAGCTTTCTTT. This codes for CASSLDRPRGTEAFF.

This chain connects TRBV10-3 to TRBJ1-1, with unresolved D. V was shortened by 4 bases and J by 1 base, with 13 bases between the two germline ends. CDR3 length: 15 residues. Germline V gives CDR1 ENHRY, CDR2 SYGVKD. The CDR3 here is CAISAIGRPNTEAFF. The CDR3 DNA sequence: TGTGCCATCAGTGCGATAGGCAGGCCGAACACTGAAGCTTTCTTT.

The rearrangement joins TRBV28 to TRBJ1-4; maybe TRBD1 (5 bases). The germline gives CDR1 MDHEN, CDR2 SYDVKM. The CDR3 loop spans 16 amino acids. V lost 2 bases, J lost 0 bases, and 10 bases lay in between. The CDR3: CASSLADTTTNEKLFF. For the CDR3, the DNA is TGTGCCAGCAGTTTAGCGGACACCACAACTAATGAAAAACTGTTTTTT.

The chain carries TRBV2 and TRBJ1-1; no definite D call. The length of the CDR3 is 11 residues. Germline assignment: CDR1 SNHLY and CDR2 FYNNEI. V was clipped by 7 bases and J by 1 base, with 4 bases between them. CDR3 bases: TGTGCCAGCAACTGGAACACTGAAGCTTTCTTT. Translating gives CASNWNTEAFF.